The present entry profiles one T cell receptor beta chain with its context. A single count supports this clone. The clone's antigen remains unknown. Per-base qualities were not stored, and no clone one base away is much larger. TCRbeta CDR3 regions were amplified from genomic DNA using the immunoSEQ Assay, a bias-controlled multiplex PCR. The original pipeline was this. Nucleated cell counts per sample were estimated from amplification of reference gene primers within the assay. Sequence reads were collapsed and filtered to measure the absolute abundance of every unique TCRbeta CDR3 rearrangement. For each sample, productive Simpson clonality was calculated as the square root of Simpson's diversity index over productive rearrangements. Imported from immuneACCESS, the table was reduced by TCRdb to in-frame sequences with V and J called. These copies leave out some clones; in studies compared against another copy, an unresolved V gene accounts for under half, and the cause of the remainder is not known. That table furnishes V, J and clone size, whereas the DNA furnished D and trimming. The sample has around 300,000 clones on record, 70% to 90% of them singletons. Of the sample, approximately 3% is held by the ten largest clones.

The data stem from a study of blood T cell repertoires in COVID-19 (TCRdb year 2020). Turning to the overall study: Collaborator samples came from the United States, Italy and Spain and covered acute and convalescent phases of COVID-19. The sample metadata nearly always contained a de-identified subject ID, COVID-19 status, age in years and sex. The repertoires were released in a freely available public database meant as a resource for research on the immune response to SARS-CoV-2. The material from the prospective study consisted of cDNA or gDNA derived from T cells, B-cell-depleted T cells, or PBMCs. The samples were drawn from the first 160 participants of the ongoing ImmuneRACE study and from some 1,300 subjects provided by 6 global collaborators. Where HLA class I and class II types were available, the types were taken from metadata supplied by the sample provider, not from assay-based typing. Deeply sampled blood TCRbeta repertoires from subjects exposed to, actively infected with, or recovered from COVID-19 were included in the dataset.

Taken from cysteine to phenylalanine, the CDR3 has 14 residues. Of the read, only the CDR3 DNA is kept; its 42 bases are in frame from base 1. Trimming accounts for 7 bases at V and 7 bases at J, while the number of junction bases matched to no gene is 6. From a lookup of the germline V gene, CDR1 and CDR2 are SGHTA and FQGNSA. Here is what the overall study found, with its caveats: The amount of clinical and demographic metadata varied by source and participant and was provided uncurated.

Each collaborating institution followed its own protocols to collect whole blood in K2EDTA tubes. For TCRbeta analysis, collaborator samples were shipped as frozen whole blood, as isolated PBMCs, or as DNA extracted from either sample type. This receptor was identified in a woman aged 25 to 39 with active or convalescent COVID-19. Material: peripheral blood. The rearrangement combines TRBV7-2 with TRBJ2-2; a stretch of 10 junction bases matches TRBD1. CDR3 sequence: CASIRDRGGGELFF. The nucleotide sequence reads TGTGCCAGCATCCGGGACAGGGGTGGCGGGGAGCTGTTTTTT.